These T cell receptor beta chains were read from a single sample in a study of blood T cells in healthy people across ages. Via MiXCR, TCRdb re-called the 5' RACE reads, giving one row per CDR3 protein. The repertoire includes fewer than 800,000 distinct CDR3 sequences, 20% to 25% of them detected once, and roughly 3.4% sits in the top ten. The specimen was blood. These receptors came from a man between 65 and 85 years old in good health. Both conserved end residues are part of each CDR3. D genes are given only for firm matches. Size is stated for part of the rows, as once, few or many counts, or as a class when the clone is expanded.

J gene | clone size | D gene | V gene | CDR3 protein | CDR3 DNA
TRBJ2-7 | NA | NA | TRBV12-3/TRBV12-4 | CASSLKQVGEQYF | TGTGCCAGCAGTTTAAAGCAGGTTGGTGAGCAGTACTTC
TRBJ1-5 | few | TRBD1 | TRBV10-3 | CAISESRNRPGQVQQPQHF | TGTGCCATCAGTGAGTCCCGAAACCGACCCGGACAGGTTCAACAGCCCCAGCATTTT
TRBJ1-1 | NA | TRBD1 | TRBV6-1 | CASRFPGGNTEAFF | TGTGCCAGCAGGTTCCCAGGGGGCAACACTGAAGCTTTCTTT
TRBJ1-5 | few | NA | TRBV10-3 | CAIAREPSNQPQHF | TGTGCCATCGCACGAGAACCTAGCAATCAGCCCCAGCATTTT
TRBJ2-1 | NA | NA | TRBV5-1 | CASSLEGFEQFF | TGCGCCAGCAGCTTGGAAGGTTTTGAGCAGTTCTTC
TRBJ2-5 | NA | NA | TRBV5-1 | CASSYTGNEETQYF | TGCGCCAGCAGCTACACAGGAAATGAAGAGACCCAGTACTTC
TRBJ2-1 | NA | TRBD2 | TRBV20-1 | CSASWTSYNEQFF | TGCAGTGCTAGCTGGACTAGTTACAATGAGCAGTTCTTC
TRBJ2-3 | few | TRBD1 | TRBV5-1 | CASSFGQGTWADTQYF | TGCGCCAGCAGCTTTGGACAGGGAACTTGGGCAGATACGCAGTATTTT
TRBJ2-3 | NA | TRBD1 | TRBV5-1 | CASSSGGTGTDTQYF | TGCGCCAGCAGCTCGGGCGGGACAGGGACCGATACGCAGTATTTT
TRBJ2-3 | few | NA | TRBV28 | CASSLTPGGGRTDTQYF | TGTGCCAGCAGTTTAACCCCCGGGGGCGGGAGAACAGATACGCAGTATTTT
TRBJ1-3 | NA | NA | TRBV28 | CASRKGAGNTIYF | TGTGCCAGCAGGAAGGGGGCTGGAAACACCATATATTTT
TRBJ2-1 | NA | NA | TRBV20-1 | CSARDRISGHNEQFF | TGCAGTGCTAGAGATCGAATTTCTGGCCACAATGAGCAGTTCTTC
TRBJ2-1 | many | NA | TRBV11-2 | CASSLTPTFSYNEQFF | TGTGCCAGCAGCTTAACCCCGACTTTCTCCTACAATGAGCAGTTCTTC
TRBJ2-2 | NA | NA | TRBV3-1 | CASSPRDGSRELFF | TGTGCCAGCAGCCCAAGGGACGGGTCAAGGGAGCTGTTTTTT
TRBJ2-7 | NA | NA | TRBV4-1 | CASSQKPGDVSEQYF | TGCGCCAGCAGCCAAAAACCAGGGGACGTTAGCGAGCAGTACTTC
TRBJ1-4 | NA | NA | TRBV7-3 | CASSSQAGILQTNEKLFF | TGTGCCAGCAGCTCTCAGGCGGGAATTTTGCAAACTAATGAAAAACTGTTTTTT
TRBJ2-1 | NA | NA | TRBV11-2 | CASSLDPSGRGDEQFF | TGTGCCAGCAGCTTAGACCCCTCCGGGAGAGGTGATGAGCAGTTCTTC
TRBJ2-1 | NA | NA | TRBV12-3/TRBV12-4 | CASTPSYGNNEQFF | TGTGCCAGCACTCCTTCCTACGGAAACAATGAGCAGTTCTTC
TRBJ2-3 | NA | NA | TRBV20-1 | CSPRGVPRDRPDTQYF | TGCAGTCCCAGAGGGGTTCCTAGGGATAGGCCAGATACGCAGTATTTT
TRBJ2-6 | few | TRBD1 | TRBV20-1 | CSAPIPGQGAGANVLTF | TGCAGTGCGCCTATTCCCGGACAGGGGGCTGGGGCCAACGTCCTGACTTTC
TRBJ1-4 | NA | TRBD1 | TRBV27 | CASATGGTNEKLFF | TGTGCCAGCGCAACAGGGGGAACTAATGAAAAACTGTTTTTT
TRBJ2-5 | NA | NA | TRBV10-3 | CAISHTGGQIQETQYF | TGTGCCATCAGCCATACGGGGGGACAGATTCAAGAGACCCAGTACTTC
TRBJ2-4 | NA | TRBD2 | TRBV9 | CASSVGRLAGRDIQYF | TGTGCCAGCAGCGTAGGCCGCTTAGCGGGACGGGACATTCAGTACTTC
TRBJ2-7 | many | TRBD1 | TRBV12-3/TRBV12-4 | CASSFTGTEYEQYF | TGTGCCAGCAGTTTCACCGGGACAGAATACGAGCAGTACTTC
TRBJ2-1 | NA | TRBD1 | TRBV25-1 | CASSEYEGARVNEQFF | TGTGCCAGCAGTGAATACGAGGGGGCGAGGGTCAATGAGCAGTTCTTC
TRBJ2-3 | few | TRBD2 | TRBV7-7 | CASSFPGSGSPDTQYF | TGTGCTAGCAGCTTTCCCGGTAGCGGGTCGCCAGATACGCAGTATTTT
TRBJ2-3 | many | NA | TRBV29-1 | CSTRQSTDTQYF | TGCAGCACCCGACAGAGCACAGATACGCAGTATTTT
TRBJ2-4 | few | NA | TRBV21-1 | CASSKPRLAGIAKNIQYF | TGTGCCAGCAGCAAACCCCGACTAGCGGGAATAGCCAAAAACATTCAGTACTTC
TRBJ2-7 | many | NA | TRBV28 | CASRGTTYEQYF | TGTGCCAGTAGGGGGACCACCTACGAGCAGTACTTC
TRBJ2-2 | NA | TRBD2 | TRBV20-1 | CSARDATSGRTGELFF | TGCAGTGCTAGAGATGCGACTAGCGGGAGGACCGGGGAGCTGTTTTTT
TRBJ2-3 | NA | NA | TRBV12-3/TRBV12-4 | CASSFYQGTDTQYF | TGTGCCAGCAGTTTTTACCAGGGGACAGATACGCAGTATTTT
TRBJ2-5 | many | NA | TRBV6-6 | CASSYLPEQETQYF | TGTGCCAGCAGTTACCTGCCGGAACAAGAGACCCAGTACTTC
TRBJ1-1 | few | NA | TRBV12-3/TRBV12-4 | CASNPGATNTEAFF | TGTGCCAGCAACCCTGGAGCAACGAACACTGAAGCTTTCTTT
TRBJ2-7 | NA | NA | TRBV28 | CASSYPTFGYEQYF | TGTGCCAGCAGTTACCCCACCTTCGGCTACGAGCAGTACTTC
TRBJ2-6 | NA | NA | TRBV28 | CASSELRDSGANVLTF | TGTGCCAGCAGTGAGCTCCGGGACTCTGGGGCCAACGTCCTGACTTTC
TRBJ2-1 | NA | NA | TRBV30 | CAWSALYLQGGQFF | TGTGCCTGGAGTGCCCTATACCTACAGGGCGGGCAGTTCTTC
TRBJ2-5 | NA | NA | TRBV20-1 | CSARSPYQETQYF | TGCAGTGCTAGGAGTCCGTACCAAGAGACCCAGTACTTC
TRBJ2-1 | NA | NA | TRBV3-1 | CASSPRANEQFF | TGTGCCAGCAGCCCCCGGGCCAATGAGCAGTTCTTC
TRBJ2-2 | few | NA | TRBV12-3/TRBV12-4 | CASRPPAQNTGELFF | TGTGCCAGCAGACCCCCAGCCCAGAACACCGGGGAGCTGTTTTTT
TRBJ1-6 | many | NA | TRBV15 | CATSRGGTNSPLHF | TGTGCCACCAGCAGAGGTGGGACCAATTCACCCCTCCACTTT
TRBJ1-5 | few | TRBD1 | TRBV4-3 | CASSPGTGTGQPQHF | TGCGCCAGCAGCCCCGGGACAGGGACAGGTCAGCCCCAGCATTTT
TRBJ2-3 | few | TRBD2 | TRBV6-5 | CASSYPGGGKADTQYF | TGTGCCAGCAGTTACCCGGGAGGCGGGAAAGCAGATACGCAGTATTTT
TRBJ2-7 | few | TRBD1 | TRBV6-2/TRBV6-3 | CATETGSSYEQYF | TGTGCCACCGAGACAGGGAGCTCCTACGAGCAGTACTTC
TRBJ1-2 | NA | NA | TRBV5-4 | CASNSPGYGYTF | TGTGCCAGCAACAGCCCCGGGTATGGCTACACCTTC
TRBJ2-1 | NA | NA | TRBV6-2/TRBV6-3 | CASSLGIANEQFF | TGTGCCAGCAGTTTGGGAATAGCCAATGAGCAGTTCTTC
TRBJ2-3 | few | TRBD1 | TRBV29-1 | CSVTPGQGTDTQYF | TGCAGCGTTACCCCGGGACAGGGCACAGATACGCAGTATTTT
TRBJ2-3 | once | TRBD1 | TRBV5-1 | CASTVGQGVDTQYF | TGCGCCAGCACCGTCGGACAGGGGGTAGATACGCAGTATTTT
TRBJ1-1 | NA | TRBD1 | TRBV20-1 | CSASDGTGNTEAFF | TGCAGTGCTAGTGACGGGACAGGGAACACTGAAGCTTTCTTT
TRBJ2-5 | NA | TRBD1 | TRBV6-2/TRBV6-3 | CASSYSGQGYEQHF | TGTGCCAGCAGTTACTCGGGACAGGGTTACGAGCAGCACTTC
TRBJ2-7 | many | NA | TRBV29-1 | CSVVWENYEQYF | TGCAGCGTCGTTTGGGAGAACTACGAGCAGTACTTC
TRBJ2-3 | few | NA | TRBV5-1 | CASSLGSGGTDTQYF | TGCGCCAGCAGCTTGGGGTCGGGAGGCACAGATACGCAGTATTTT
TRBJ2-5 | few | NA | TRBV15 | CATSRWREETQYF | TGTGCCACCAGCAGGTGGAGGGAAGAGACCCAGTACTTC
TRBJ2-7 | NA | TRBD2 | TRBV6-2/TRBV6-3 | CAIGGGIYEQYF | TGTGCCATAGGCGGGGGGATCTACGAGCAGTACTTC
TRBJ1-1 | NA | NA | TRBV20-1 | CSGRGVGEAFF | TGCAGTGGTAGAGGGGTAGGAGAAGCTTTCTTT
TRBJ1-2 | few | NA | TRBV27 | CASGQGGSYYGYTF | TGTGCCAGCGGCCAGGGAGGGTCTTACTATGGCTACACCTTC
TRBJ2-7 | few | NA | TRBV4-3 | CASSQFQGSYEQYF | TGCGCCAGCAGCCAATTCCAGGGGTCCTACGAGCAGTACTTC
TRBJ2-7 | many | NA | TRBV12-3/TRBV12-4 | CASSLDSVYEQYF | TGTGCCAGCAGCTTAGATAGCGTCTACGAGCAGTACTTC
TRBJ1-5 | few | NA | TRBV6-5 | CASSYQPHQPQHF | TGTGCCAGCAGTTACCAGCCCCATCAGCCCCAGCATTTT
TRBJ2-2 | once | TRBD2 | TRBV20-1 | CSARAGGANGELFF | TGCAGTGCTAGAGCCGGGGGGGCCAACGGGGAGCTGTTTTTT